This T cell receptor beta chain was identified in a study of regulatory T cells in long-lasting Graves disease. Building the TCR beta libraries relied on iRepertoire HTBI primers, and CDR3 regions underwent Arm-PCR. TCRdb recomputed calls from the multiplex PCR reads with MiXCR, one row per CDR3 protein. The data contain approximately 540,000 distinct CDR3 sequences, 9.5% to 15% of them singletons. Study observations and caveats: Thyroid tissue went unexamined; only peripheral blood was analyzed.

This clonotype occurred many times. No antigen is known for it. Regarding time point: newly diagnosed GD, antithyroid drugs for less than 3 months. PBMC-derived RNA was used for the TCR library. The sample was also linked to a second study, of T cells in Graves' hyperthyroidism and ophthalmopathy. As reported in that work: An initial round of RT-PCR targeting the TCR CDR3 relied on the HTBI primer set.

This TCR came from a woman in her 30s with Graves disease. Sequenced here: peripheral blood mononuclear cells (PBMCs), sampled at new diagnosis, from a patient treated with antithyroid drugs.

The CDR3 reads CASSIAGSGTGELFF. CDR3 nucleotides: TGTGCCAGTAGTATTGCGGGATCGGGCACCGGGGAGCTGTTTTTT. The rearrangement joins TRBV19 to TRBJ2-2; possibly TRBD2 for D (6 bases). This CDR3 comprises 15 residues. Germline-derived CDR1 and CDR2 are LNHDA and SQIVND (reference sequence). Deletions cut 3 bases from V and 4 bases from J, with 12 bases between.